Listed below are T cell receptor beta chains from one sample, sequenced in a study of cytomegalovirus exposure and HLA in healthy donors. The table came from immunoSEQ multiplex PCR; TCRdb's copy has only in-frame clones and leaves some out. The table has 120,000 or so clones, roughly 90% seen once. Sequencing was done on a sample of PBMCs. Source of these receptors: a woman between 18 and 29 years old in good health and CMV-seronegative. Each CDR3 is given with its conserved first and last residue. Fields, in order: CDR3 DNA, CDR3 protein, D gene, J gene, V gene, clone size. A D gene is named only where the DNA matches it firmly. Clone size is given for some rows only: seen once, a few or many times, or a class if the clone is expanded.

CDR3nt: TGCGCCAGCCGGCCCGGGACAGGGGTTGAAAAACTGTTTTTT
CDR3aa: CASRPGTGVEKLFF
d_gene: TRBD1
j_gene: TRBJ1-4
v_gene: TRBV5-1
abundance: NA

CDR3nt: TGTGCCAACAGGGGGCTTAGCACAGATACGCAGTATTTT
CDR3aa: CANRGLSTDTQYF
d_gene: NA
j_gene: TRBJ2-3
v_gene: TRBV21-1
abundance: NA

CDR3nt: TGTGCCATCAGTGAGTCCCCGGGATTGCGGTTCTTC
CDR3aa: CAISESPGLRFF
d_gene: NA
j_gene: TRBJ2-1
v_gene: TRBV10-3
abundance: NA

CDR3nt: TGTGCCAGCAGTTTATCGACTAGCGGGAAAGGGAATGAGCAGTTCTTC
CDR3aa: CASSLSTSGKGNEQFF
d_gene: TRBD2
j_gene: TRBJ2-1
v_gene: TRBV27
abundance: NA

CDR3nt: TGCAGCGGCTCACAGGGGGACAGTATCACCGGGGAGCTGTTTTTT
CDR3aa: CSGSQGDSITGELFF
d_gene: TRBD1
j_gene: TRBJ2-2
v_gene: TRBV29-1
abundance: NA

CDR3nt: TGTGCCAGCTCACCTAATATGAACACTGAAGCTTTCTTT
CDR3aa: CASSPNMNTEAFF
d_gene: NA
j_gene: TRBJ1-1
v_gene: TRBV18
abundance: NA

CDR3nt: TGTGCCCAGCTCCTAGCGGGAGGTTACGAGCAGTACTTC
CDR3aa: CAQLLAGGYEQYF
d_gene: TRBD2
j_gene: TRBJ2-7
v_gene: TRBV2
abundance: NA

CDR3nt: TGTGCCAGTAGTATAGGACGGGACAGGGCTGGAAACACCATATATTTT
CDR3aa: CASSIGRDRAGNTIYF
d_gene: TRBD1
j_gene: TRBJ1-3
v_gene: TRBV19
abundance: NA

CDR3nt: TGTGCCAGCAGTTTATGGAGCGACAGGTTAAGGTACAATGAGCAGTTCTTC
CDR3aa: CASSLWSDRLRYNEQFF
d_gene: NA
j_gene: TRBJ2-1
v_gene: TRBV28
abundance: NA

CDR3nt: TGCGCCAGCAGCTTGGCCGGGATACACTATGGCTACACCTTC
CDR3aa: CASSLAGIHYGYTF
d_gene: NA
j_gene: TRBJ1-2
v_gene: TRBV5-1
abundance: NA

CDR3nt: TGTGCCAGCAGCCTCTCAGGGGACTACGAGCAGTACTTC
CDR3aa: CASSLSGDYEQYF
d_gene: NA
j_gene: TRBJ2-7
v_gene: TRBV27
abundance: once

CDR3nt: TGTGCTAGTGGTCCTCCTTTTTCGGGAGAAAATTCAGCCAATGAGCAGTTCTTC
CDR3aa: CASGPPFSGENSANEQFF
d_gene: NA
j_gene: TRBJ2-1
v_gene: TRBV12-5
abundance: NA

CDR3nt: TGCGCCAGCAGCTCGGCTAGCGGGAATGGCGGGGAGCTGTTTTTT
CDR3aa: CASSSASGNGGELFF
d_gene: TRBD2
j_gene: TRBJ2-2
v_gene: TRBV5-1
abundance: NA

CDR3nt: TGTGCCACCAGCAGAGATCATTGGAGCTCCTACGAGCAGTACTTC
CDR3aa: CATSRDHWSSYEQYF
d_gene: NA
j_gene: TRBJ2-7
v_gene: TRBV15
abundance: NA

CDR3nt: TGTGCCAGCAGTTTACTACCGGGACAGGGGCACACTGAAGCTTTCTTT
CDR3aa: CASSLLPGQGHTEAFF
d_gene: TRBD1
j_gene: TRBJ1-1
v_gene: TRBV28
abundance: NA

CDR3nt: TGTGCCAGCAGCTTATTCGCGTGGGAGCAGTACTTC
CDR3aa: CASSLFAWEQYF
d_gene: NA
j_gene: TRBJ2-7
v_gene: TRBV11-2
abundance: NA

CDR3nt: TGTGCCAGCAGGGCCCCAGGGGGCGTTAGCTACACCTTC
CDR3aa: CASRAPGGVSYTF
d_gene: TRBD1
j_gene: TRBJ1-2
v_gene: TRBV6-5
abundance: NA

CDR3nt: TGTGCCAGCAGATTCGGGACAGATTACAATCAGCCCCAGCATTTT
CDR3aa: CASRFGTDYNQPQHF
d_gene: TRBD1
j_gene: TRBJ1-5
v_gene: TRBV6-6
abundance: NA

CDR3nt: TGTGCCAGCAGCTCCCAGGGTCTCCCTACAGATACGCAGTATTTT
CDR3aa: CASSSQGLPTDTQYF
d_gene: NA
j_gene: TRBJ2-3
v_gene: TRBV7-3
abundance: NA

CDR3nt: TGTGCCAGCAGCGGTCCCTGGCTGGAGAGCTCCTACAATGAGCAGTTCTTC
CDR3aa: CASSGPWLESSYNEQFF
d_gene: NA
j_gene: TRBJ2-1
v_gene: TRBV7-6
abundance: NA

CDR3nt: TGTGCCAGCAGCTTAAGGCGGCAACTCTCCTACAATGAGCAGTTCTTC
CDR3aa: CASSLRRQLSYNEQFF
d_gene: NA
j_gene: TRBJ2-1
v_gene: TRBV7-8
abundance: NA

CDR3nt: TGTGCCGTCCGGGACAGCCTCGTCTCTGGAAACACCATATATTTT
CDR3aa: CAVRDSLVSGNTIYF
d_gene: TRBD1
j_gene: TRBJ1-3
v_gene: TRBV10-3
abundance: NA

CDR3nt: TGTGCCAGCAGTGCCGTCTATAGCAATCAGCCCCAGCATTTT
CDR3aa: CASSAVYSNQPQHF
d_gene: NA
j_gene: TRBJ1-5
v_gene: TRBV2
abundance: NA

CDR3nt: TGTGCCACCAGCAGAGATTCTCTTAGCGGGAGGGCCATGAATGAGCAGTTCTTC
CDR3aa: CATSRDSLSGRAMNEQFF
d_gene: TRBD2
j_gene: TRBJ2-1
v_gene: TRBV15
abundance: NA

CDR3nt: TGTGCCAGCAGCAAACGACTAGATAGCACCGGGGAGCTGTTTTTT
CDR3aa: CASSKRLDSTGELFF
d_gene: NA
j_gene: TRBJ2-2
v_gene: TRBV7-2
abundance: NA

CDR3nt: TGTGCCAGCCTGGACAGGGGGAACACTGAAGCTTTCTTT
CDR3aa: CASLDRGNTEAFF
d_gene: TRBD1
j_gene: TRBJ1-1
v_gene: TRBV19
abundance: NA

CDR3nt: TGCGCCAGCAGCCAAGTTCCATTTAGCGAAATTGGGGCAGATACGCAGTATTTT
CDR3aa: CASSQVPFSEIGADTQYF
d_gene: NA
j_gene: TRBJ2-3
v_gene: TRBV4-1
abundance: NA

CDR3nt: TGTGCCAGCAGTTTTTGGTCTCGAAGAGCCGAAGCTTTCTTT
CDR3aa: CASSFWSRRAEAFF
d_gene: NA
j_gene: TRBJ1-1
v_gene: TRBV28
abundance: NA

CDR3nt: TGTGCCAGCAGTCGGGACAGCTCCTACGAGCAGTACTTC
CDR3aa: CASSRDSSYEQYF
d_gene: TRBD1
j_gene: TRBJ2-7
v_gene: TRBV27
abundance: once

CDR3nt: TGCGCCAGCAGCTCGGGACAGATGAACACTGAAGCTTTCTTT
CDR3aa: CASSSGQMNTEAFF
d_gene: TRBD1
j_gene: TRBJ1-1
v_gene: TRBV5-1
abundance: NA

CDR3nt: TGCGCCAGCAGCAGCCCTTCCGCAGGGAACATTTACAATGAGCAGTTCTTC
CDR3aa: CASSSPSAGNIYNEQFF
d_gene: NA
j_gene: TRBJ2-1
v_gene: TRBV4-1
abundance: NA

CDR3nt: TGTGCCATCGGGGAAGGGGGGAACACTGAAGCTTTCTTT
CDR3aa: CAIGEGGNTEAFF
d_gene: NA
j_gene: TRBJ1-1
v_gene: TRBV10-3
abundance: NA

CDR3nt: TGTGCCAGCAGTTTAGATGCAGGGACTGGAAACACCATATATTTT
CDR3aa: CASSLDAGTGNTIYF
d_gene: NA
j_gene: TRBJ1-3
v_gene: TRBV27
abundance: NA

CDR3nt: TGTGCCAGCAGTGATGGCGGATTCGAGCAGTACTTC
CDR3aa: CASSDGGFEQYF
d_gene: NA
j_gene: TRBJ2-7
v_gene: TRBV2
abundance: NA

CDR3nt: TGTGCCGGGAACATACAGGGATCCGTGGCCCAGTACTTC
CDR3aa: CAGNIQGSVAQYF
d_gene: NA
j_gene: TRBJ2-5
v_gene: TRBV30
abundance: NA

CDR3nt: TGTGCCAGCACCGAGGAAAAGGCCCAAGAGACCCAGTACTTC
CDR3aa: CASTEEKAQETQYF
d_gene: NA
j_gene: TRBJ2-5
v_gene: TRBV2
abundance: NA

CDR3nt: TGCAGCTCCCGCTGGGAAACTAGCGGGAGGAATGAGCAGTTCTTC
CDR3aa: CSSRWETSGRNEQFF
d_gene: TRBD2
j_gene: TRBJ2-1
v_gene: TRBV29-1
abundance: NA

CDR3nt: TGCACCAGCAGCCAAGGGTTTTGGAGCGAGCGGGGGGGCACAGATACGCAGTATTTT
CDR3aa: CTSSQGFWSERGGTDTQYF
d_gene: NA
j_gene: TRBJ2-3
v_gene: TRBV1
abundance: NA

CDR3nt: TGTGCCAGCAGACCGACTAGCGGGAGGGCCATGAGAGAGACCCAGTACTTC
CDR3aa: CASRPTSGRAMRETQYF
d_gene: TRBD2
j_gene: TRBJ2-5
v_gene: TRBV5-6
abundance: NA

CDR3nt: TGTGCCAGCAGCCCCACCGGACAGGGGGCGCGACTCGAGCAGTACTTC
CDR3aa: CASSPTGQGARLEQYF
d_gene: TRBD1
j_gene: TRBJ2-7
v_gene: TRBV6-6
abundance: few

CDR3nt: TGTGCCAGCAGTTACCCAGGGATGGGGGGGGCCAACGTCCTGACTTTC
CDR3aa: CASSYPGMGGANVLTF
d_gene: NA
j_gene: TRBJ2-6
v_gene: TRBV6-7
abundance: NA

CDR3nt: TGTGCCAGCAGCGCCCGGACAGGCCCGGGAAGAACAGATACGCAGTATTTT
CDR3aa: CASSARTGPGRTDTQYF
d_gene: TRBD1
j_gene: TRBJ2-3
v_gene: TRBV9
abundance: NA

CDR3nt: TGCGCCAGCAGCTTGGGGACAGGCCGCTATGGCTACACCTTC
CDR3aa: CASSLGTGRYGYTF
d_gene: TRBD1
j_gene: TRBJ1-2
v_gene: TRBV5-1
abundance: NA